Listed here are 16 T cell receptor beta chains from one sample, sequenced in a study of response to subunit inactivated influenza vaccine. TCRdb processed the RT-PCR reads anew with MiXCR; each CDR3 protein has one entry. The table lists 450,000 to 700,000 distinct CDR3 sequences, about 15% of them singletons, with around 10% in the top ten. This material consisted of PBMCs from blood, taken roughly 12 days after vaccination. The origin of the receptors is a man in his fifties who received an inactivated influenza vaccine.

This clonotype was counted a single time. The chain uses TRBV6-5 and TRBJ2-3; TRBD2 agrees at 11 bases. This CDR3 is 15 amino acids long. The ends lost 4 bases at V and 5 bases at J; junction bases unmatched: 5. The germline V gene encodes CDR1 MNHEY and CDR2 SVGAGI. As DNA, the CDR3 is TGTGCCAGCAGTTCCCTCGGGACTAGCGGAGATACGCAGTATTTT. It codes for CASSSLGTSGDTQYF.

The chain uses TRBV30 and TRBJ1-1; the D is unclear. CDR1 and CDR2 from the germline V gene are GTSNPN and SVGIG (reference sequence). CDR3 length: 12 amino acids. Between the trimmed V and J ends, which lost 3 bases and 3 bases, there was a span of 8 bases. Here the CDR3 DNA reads TGTGCCTGGAGCTCATGGGACACTGAAGCTTTCTTT. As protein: CAWSSWDTEAFF.

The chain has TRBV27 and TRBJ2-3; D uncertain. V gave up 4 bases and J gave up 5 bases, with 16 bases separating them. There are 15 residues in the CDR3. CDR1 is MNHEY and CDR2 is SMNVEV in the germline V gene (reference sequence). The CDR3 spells CASSSPLQGKDTQYF. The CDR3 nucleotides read TGTGCCAGCAGTTCTCCACTACAAGGGAAAGATACGCAGTATTTT.

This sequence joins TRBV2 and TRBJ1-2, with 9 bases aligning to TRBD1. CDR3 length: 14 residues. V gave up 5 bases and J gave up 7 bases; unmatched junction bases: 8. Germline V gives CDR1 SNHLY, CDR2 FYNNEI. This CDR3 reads CASSTTGQGFGYTF. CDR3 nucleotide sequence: TGTGCCAGCAGTACAACTGGACAGGGGTTTGGCTACACCTTC.

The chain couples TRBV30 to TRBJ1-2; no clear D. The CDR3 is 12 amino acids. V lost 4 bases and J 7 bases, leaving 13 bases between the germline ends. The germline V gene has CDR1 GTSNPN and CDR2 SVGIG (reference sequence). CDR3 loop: CAWTFGSVGYTF. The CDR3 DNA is TGTGCCTGGACCTTTGGTTCGGTTGGCTACACCTTC.

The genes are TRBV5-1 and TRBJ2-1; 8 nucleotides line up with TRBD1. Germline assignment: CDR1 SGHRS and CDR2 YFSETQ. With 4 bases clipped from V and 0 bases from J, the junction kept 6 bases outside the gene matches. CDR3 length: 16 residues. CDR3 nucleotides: TGCGCCAGCAGCCCGACTACAGGGGGCTCCTACAATGAGCAGTTCTTC. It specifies CASSPTTGGSYNEQFF. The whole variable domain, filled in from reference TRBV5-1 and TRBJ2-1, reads KAGVTQTPRYLIKTRGQQVTLSCSPISGHRSVSWYQQTPGQGLQFLFEYFSETQRNKGNFPGRFSGRQFSNSRSEMNVSTLELGDSALYLCASSPTTGGSYNEQFFGPGTRLTVL.

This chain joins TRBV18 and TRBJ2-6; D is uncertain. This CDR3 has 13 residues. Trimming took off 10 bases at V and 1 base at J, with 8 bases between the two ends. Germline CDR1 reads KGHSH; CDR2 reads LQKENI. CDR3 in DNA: TGTGCCACCTTCCTGTCTGGGGCCAACGTCCTGACTTTC. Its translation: CATFLSGANVLTF. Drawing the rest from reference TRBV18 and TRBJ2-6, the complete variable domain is NAGVMQNPRHLVRRRGQEARLRCSPMKGHSHVYWYRQLPEEGLKFMVYLQKENIIDESGMPKERFSAEFPKEGPSILRIQQVVRGDSAAYFCATFLSGANVLTFGAGSRLTVL.

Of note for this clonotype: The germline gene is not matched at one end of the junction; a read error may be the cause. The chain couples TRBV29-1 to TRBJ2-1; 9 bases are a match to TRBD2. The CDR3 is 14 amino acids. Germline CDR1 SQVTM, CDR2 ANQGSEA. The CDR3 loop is CSVDGLALYNVQFF. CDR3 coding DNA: TGCAGCGTTGACGGACTAGCGCTTTACAATGTGCAGTTCTTC.

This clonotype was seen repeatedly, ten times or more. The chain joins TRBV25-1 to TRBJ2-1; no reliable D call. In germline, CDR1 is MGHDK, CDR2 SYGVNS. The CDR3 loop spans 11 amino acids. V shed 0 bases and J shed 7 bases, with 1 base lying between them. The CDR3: CASSEYNEQFF. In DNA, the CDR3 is TGTGCCAGCAGTGAATATAATGAGCAGTTCTTC.

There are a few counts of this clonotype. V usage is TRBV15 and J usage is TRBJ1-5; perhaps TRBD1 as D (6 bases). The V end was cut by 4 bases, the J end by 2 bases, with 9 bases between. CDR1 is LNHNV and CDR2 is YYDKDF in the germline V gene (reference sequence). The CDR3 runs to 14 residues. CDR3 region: CATSTRGGNQPQHF. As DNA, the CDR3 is TGTGCCACCAGCACCAGGGGCGGCAATCAGCCCCAGCATTTT.

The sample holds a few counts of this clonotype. CDR3 region: CATSRSRDGSYNEQFF. CDR3 sequence (DNA): TGTGCCACCAGCAGGTCGCGGGATGGCTCCTACAATGAGCAGTTCTTC. The V call is TRBV15, the J call TRBJ2-1, with D perhaps TRBD2 (6 bases). The CDR3 is made up of 16 amino acids. Per germline, CDR1 LNHNV and CDR2 YYDKDF (reference sequence). The V end was cut by 3 bases, the J end by 0 bases, with 12 bases between.

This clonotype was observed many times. CDR3 bases: TGCGCCAGCACCCAGGGGGGACCTGGAAACACCATATATTTT. It is translated as CASTQGGPGNTIYF. This chain connects TRBV5-1 to TRBJ1-3, with TRBD1 identical over 7 bases. V trimming: 6 bases; J trimming: 2 bases; junction bases outside the gene matches: 5. The CDR3 is made up of 14 amino acids. Per germline, CDR1 SGHRS and CDR2 YFSETQ.

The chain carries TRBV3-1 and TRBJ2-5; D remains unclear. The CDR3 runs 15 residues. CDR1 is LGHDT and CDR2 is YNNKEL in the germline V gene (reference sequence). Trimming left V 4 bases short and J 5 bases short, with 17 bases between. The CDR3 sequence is CASSRDSKSLETQYF. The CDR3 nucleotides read TGTGCCAGCAGCCGCGACTCAAAGAGCCTCGAGACCCAGTACTTC.

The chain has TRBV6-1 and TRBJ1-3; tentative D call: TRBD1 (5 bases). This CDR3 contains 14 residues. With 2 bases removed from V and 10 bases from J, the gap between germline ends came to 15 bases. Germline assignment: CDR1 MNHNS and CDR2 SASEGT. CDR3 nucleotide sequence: TGTGCCAGCAGTGAATGGGGGACGGACTGGACCATATATTTT. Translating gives CASSEWGTDWTIYF.

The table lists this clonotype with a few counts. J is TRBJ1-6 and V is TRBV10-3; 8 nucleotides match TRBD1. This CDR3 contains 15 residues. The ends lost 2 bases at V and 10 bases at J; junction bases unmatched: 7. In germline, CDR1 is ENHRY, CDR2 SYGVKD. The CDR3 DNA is TGTGCCATCAGTGAGATAGGACAGGGACAATCACCCCTCCACTTT. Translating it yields CAISEIGQGQSPLHF.

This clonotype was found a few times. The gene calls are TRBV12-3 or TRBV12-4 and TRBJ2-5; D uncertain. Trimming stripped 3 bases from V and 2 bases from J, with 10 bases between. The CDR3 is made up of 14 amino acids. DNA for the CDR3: TGTGCCAGCAGTTTTGGTGGTCCACAAGAGACCCAGTACTTC. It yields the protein CASSFGGPQETQYF.